The source of this TCR beta chain is a study of cytomegalovirus exposure and HLA in healthy donors. In the study overall: The approximately 130 validation repertoires and the roughly 690 first-cohort repertoires shared a platform, a later analysis reported. Study results and limitations: There were fewer than 200 TCR beta chains listed as cytomegalovirus-associated.

Sequencing used immunoSEQ multiplex PCR; TCRdb keeps in-frame clones, though not all of them. The sample holds 150,000 to 200,000 clones, 65% to 85% seen once. The CDR3 has 16 residues. The V end was cut by 4 bases, the J end by 7 bases, with 23 bases between. Germline CDR1 is SGDLS and CDR2 is YYNGEE. As for this clone: Its antigen is unknown.

The TCR was taken from a woman between 18 and 30 years old in good health and CMV-seropositive. The material sequenced was PBMCs. The gene calls are TRBV9 and TRBJ2-5, with D perhaps matching TRBD2 (7 bases). CDR3 DNA: TGTGCCAGCAGCCCAAAGGGGGGGGCAGTGGAGCCGACCCAGTACTTC. Translating gives CASSPKGGAVEPTQYF.